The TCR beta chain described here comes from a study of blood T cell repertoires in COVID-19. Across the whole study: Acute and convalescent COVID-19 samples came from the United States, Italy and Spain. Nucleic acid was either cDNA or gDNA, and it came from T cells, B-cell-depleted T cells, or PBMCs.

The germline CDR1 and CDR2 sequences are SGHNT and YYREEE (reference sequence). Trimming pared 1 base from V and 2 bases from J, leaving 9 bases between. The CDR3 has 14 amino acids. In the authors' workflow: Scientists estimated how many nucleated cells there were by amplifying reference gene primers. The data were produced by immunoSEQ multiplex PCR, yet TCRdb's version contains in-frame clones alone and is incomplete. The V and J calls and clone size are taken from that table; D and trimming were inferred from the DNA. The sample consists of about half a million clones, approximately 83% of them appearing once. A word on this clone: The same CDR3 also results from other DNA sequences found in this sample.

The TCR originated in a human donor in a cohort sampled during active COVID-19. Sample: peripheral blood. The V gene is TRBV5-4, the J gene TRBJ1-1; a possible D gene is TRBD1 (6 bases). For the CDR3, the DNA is TGTGCCAGCAGCTTGATACAGGGCAACACTGAAGCTTTCTTT. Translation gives CASSLIQGNTEAFF. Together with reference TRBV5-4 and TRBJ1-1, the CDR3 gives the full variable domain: ETGVTQSPTHLIKTRGQQVTLRCSSQSGHNTVSWYQQALGQGPQFIFQYYREEENGRGNFPPRFSGLQFPNYSSELNVNALELDDSALYLCASSLIQGNTEAFFGQGTRLTVV.